Presented here are 25 T cell receptor beta chains from one specimen sequenced in a study of T cell repertoires in cytomegalovirus infection. TCRdb re-called the reads with MiXCR, one entry per CDR3 protein. Among 490,000 or so distinct CDR3 sequences listed, 11% were seen once. Sequenced input: PBMCs. Receptors were obtained from a human donor in good health (CMV status not recorded). Some clones in this sample may be carry-over from other donors' samples.

This clonotype was seen repeatedly, ten times or more. The CDR3 sequence is CASSFSAYNEQFF. CDR3 nucleotides: TGTGCCAGCAGCTTCTCCGCCTACAATGAGCAGTTCTTC. J is TRBJ2-1 and V is TRBV7-2; D ambiguous. Germline loops: CDR1 SGHTA, CDR2 FQGNSA. V lost 3 bases and J 2 bases, leaving 5 bases between the germline ends. The CDR3 consists of 13 residues.

This clonotype was recorded many times. The V call is TRBV7-9, the J call TRBJ2-5; no clear D gene. The germline V and J ends were trimmed by 1 base and 2 bases, with 14 bases remaining between them. Germline CDR1 reads SEHNR; CDR2 reads FQNEAQ (reference sequence). This CDR3 has 16 amino acids. The CDR3 region has the DNA TGTGCCAGCAGCTTAGGAGTGGGCACCCCTCAAGAGACCCAGTACTTC. Its translation is CASSLGVGTPQETQYF.

The CDR3 DNA sequence: TGTGCCAGCAGTTACTCGAAACACACCGGGGAGCTGTTTTTT. Protein product: CASSYSKHTGELFF. This chain joins TRBV6-6 and TRBJ2-2; D uncertain. V was cut by 0 bases and J by 3 bases, with 5 bases left in between. The V gene's germline CDR1 is MNHNY and CDR2 SVGAGI (reference sequence). The CDR3 sequence is 14 residues long.

This clonotype was picked up a small number of times. J is TRBJ2-1 and V is TRBV19; 14 nucleotides agree with TRBD2. Germline V gene data show CDR1 as LNHDA and CDR2 as SQIVND (reference sequence). V lost 3 bases, J lost 9 bases, and 4 bases stayed unmatched. The CDR3 runs to 15 residues. This CDR3 is CASSMGLAGVGEQFF. Here the CDR3 DNA reads TGTGCCAGTAGTATGGGACTAGCGGGAGTAGGTGAGCAGTTCTTC.

This clonotype has only a few counts. The genes are TRBV2 and TRBJ2-2; 9 bases fit TRBD2. This CDR3 is 18 amino acids long. The germline V gene encodes CDR1 SNHLY and CDR2 FYNNEI. The V and J ends lost 6 bases and 4 bases, in that order; junction bases with no gene match: 15. In DNA form, the CDR3 reads TGTGCCAGCAGGCCCGGAGGCCTCAGCGGGGGGACCACCGGGGAGCTGTTTTTT. It encodes CASRPGGLSGGTTGELFF.

In the case of this clonotype: A much bigger clone sits one base away, suggesting this may be a read error. The chain links TRBV7-9 to TRBJ1-1, with a possible D match to TRBD1 (6 bases). CDR3 length equals 13 residues. Germline V gene sequence: CDR1 SEHNR, CDR2 FQNEAQ (reference sequence). Here the CDR3 DNA reads TGTGTCAGCAGACCAGAGGGGGATACTGAAGCTTTCTTT. Translated: CVSRPEGDTEAFF.

This chain links TRBV29-1 with TRBJ2-7; TRBD2 matches at 9 bases. The V gene's germline CDR1 is SQVTM and CDR2 ANQGSEA. V dropped 4 bases and J dropped 7; count of bases not matched to a gene: 8. This CDR3 region has 13 residues. The DNA for the CDR3 is TGCAGCGTTGTCCCTAGCGGGGCTGGGGAGCAGTACTTC. This codes for CSVVPSGAGEQYF.

This clonotype was recorded at least ten times. V gene TRBV11-2 combines with J gene TRBJ1-2, with D tentatively TRBD1 (5 bases). V was trimmed by 5 bases and J by 3 bases, leaving 22 bases between them. Germline V gene lookup returns CDR1 SGHAT and CDR2 FQNNGV. The CDR3 length is 17 residues. CDR3 sequence (DNA): TGTGCCAGCAGCGCGGTTTTAACAGGCTTGTGGGACTATGGCTACACCTTC. Residues: CASSAVLTGLWDYGYTF.

This clonotype was counted many times. The chain is built from TRBV7-9 and TRBJ1-5; D unclear. Germline CDR1 SEHNR, CDR2 FQNEAQ (reference sequence). Trimming took 8 bases from V and 4 from J, leaving 9 bases between them. This CDR3 has 12 residues. CDR3 amino acids: CASGEGNQPQHF. The CDR3 region has the DNA TGTGCCAGCGGTGAGGGAAATCAGCCCCAGCATTTT.

The sample holds many counts of this clonotype. The rearrangement uses TRBV6-5 and TRBJ2-7, with 7 bases identical to TRBD2. V dropped 2 bases and J dropped 5; count of bases not matched to a gene: 12. The germline CDR1 and CDR2 sequences are MNHEY and SVGAGI. There are 16 residues in the CDR3. Here the CDR3 reads CASSYARRGSGDEQYF. CDR3 in DNA: TGTGCCAGCAGTTACGCTCGACGCGGGAGCGGGGACGAGCAGTACTTC.

This chain uses TRBV24-1 with TRBJ1-2; possible D gene TRBD1, 5 bases. Germline assignment: CDR1 KGHDR and CDR2 SFDVKD. The CDR3 contains 12 residues. Deletions cut 3 bases from V and 8 bases from J, with 9 bases between. The DNA of the CDR3 is TGTGCCACCAGTGATCGCAGGGAAGGCTACACCTTC. It codes for CATSDRREGYTF.

This clonotype was detected a few times. The gene calls are TRBV6-1 and TRBJ1-2; 8 positions agree with TRBD1. In germline, CDR1 is MNHNS, CDR2 SASEGT. V shed 2 bases, J shed 6 bases, and the junction held 5 bases outside the gene matches. This CDR3 contains 14 residues. The CDR3 region has the DNA TGTGCCAGCAGTGAACGGACAGGGTGGGATGGCTACACCTTC. Translating gives CASSERTGWDGYTF.

In its sample, this clonotype was seen many times. The V and J genes are TRBV5-4 and TRBJ1-4, with D perhaps matching TRBD1 (5 bases). The germline V gene encodes CDR1 SGHNT and CDR2 YYREEE (reference sequence). V shed 2 bases and J shed 8 bases, with 13 bases lying between them. This CDR3 spans 14 amino acids. CDR3 sequence (DNA): TGTGCCAGCAGCTTTACGGGACTGGGCGAAAAACTGTTTTTT. It translates to CASSFTGLGEKLFF.

This clonotype was counted ten times or more. This chain joins TRBV7-8 and TRBJ1-6; weak D call: TRBD1 (5 bases). V was pared by 8 bases and J by 6 bases, with 8 bases between. CDR1 and CDR2 (germline): SGHVS, FQNEAQ. The CDR3 contains 12 residues. CDR3 amino acids: CASRQPNSPLHF. The DNA for the CDR3 is TGTGCCAGCCGACAGCCTAATTCACCCCTCCACTTT.

This clonotype was seen repeatedly, ten times or more. The DNA for the CDR3 is TGTGCCAGTAGTCCCGAGGACAGGGGAAGTTCACCCCTCCACTTT. It is translated as CASSPEDRGSSPLHF. The chain links TRBV19 to TRBJ1-6, with 9 bases that match TRBD1. This CDR3 comprises 15 residues. The ends lost 5 bases at V and 9 bases at J; junction bases unmatched: 8. Per the germline V gene, CDR1 is LNHDA and CDR2 is SQIVND (reference sequence).

This clonotype was seen more than once but under ten times. The V and J genes are TRBV28 and TRBJ2-1; 7 bases align to TRBD2. CDR1 and CDR2 from the germline V gene are MDHEN and SYDVKM. Germline trimming cut 4 bases from V and 0 bases from J; bases unmatched to any gene: 9. This CDR3 contains 17 residues. DNA for the CDR3: TGTGCCAGCAGTTCACAGCGGGGCCCGAGCTCCTACAATGAGCAGTTCTTC. This codes for CASSSQRGPSSYNEQFF.

This clonotype has only a few counts. The J gene is TRBJ2-7, the V gene TRBV3-1; D might be TRBD1 or TRBD2, each matching 5 bases. Trimming stripped 1 base from V and 6 bases from J, with 7 bases between. CDR1 is LGHDT and CDR2 is YNNKEL in the germline V gene (reference sequence). CDR3 length: 12 amino acids. The CDR3 DNA reads as TGTGCCAGCAGCCAAGGGGGACGCGAGCAGTACTTC. Translation: CASSQGGREQYF.

This clonotype showed up many times. The chain joins TRBV7-2 to TRBJ2-5; TRBD1 might be the D (5 bases). The CDR3 loop spans 16 amino acids. Trimming shortened V by 5 bases and J by 3 bases, and 19 bases separated the two germline ends. In germline, CDR1 is SGHTA, CDR2 FQGNSA. The chain's CDR3 is CASSPSFVRREETQYF. CDR3 DNA: TGTGCCAGCAGCCCCTCATTCGTGCGCAGGGAAGAGACCCAGTACTTC.

This clonotype has just a few counts. This rearrangement joins TRBV4-2 to TRBJ1-2, with D perhaps TRBD1 (6 bases). V lost 5 bases to trimming and J lost 8 bases, with 18 bases between them. The CDR3 totals 14 residues. Germline CDR1 and CDR2: LGHNA and YNFKEQ. In DNA form, the CDR3 reads TGTGCCAGCAGCGGGACACCTAAAGGGGCCGGCTACACCTTC. It translates to CASSGTPKGAGYTF.

The sample holds a few counts of this clonotype. The CDR3 nucleotides read TGTGCCAGCAGCCCCGAACCTTCGGGCACTGAAGCTTTCTTT. Protein sequence: CASSPEPSGTEAFF. The J gene is TRBJ1-1, the V gene TRBV7-3; no clear D. The CDR3 consists of 14 residues. Germline V gives CDR1 SGHTA, CDR2 FQGTGA. Trimming removed 5 bases at V and 4 bases at J, with 14 bases between.

J is TRBJ2-7 and V is TRBV19; a possible D gene is TRBD2 (6 bases). The V end was cut by 1 base, the J end by 4 bases, with 17 bases between. Per the germline V gene, CDR1 is LNHDA and CDR2 is SQIVND (reference sequence). CDR3 size: 16 residues. The CDR3 region has the DNA TGTGCCAGTAGTATAGTACCACGGGGAGGTCTTTACGAGCAGTACTTC. As protein: CASSIVPRGGLYEQYF.

This clonotype was seen repeatedly, ten times or more. The chain employs TRBV28 and TRBJ2-5; 10 nucleotides match TRBD2. V dropped 2 bases and J dropped 4; count of bases not matched to a gene: 7. The CDR3 extends over 16 amino acids. Germline-derived CDR1 and CDR2 are MDHEN and SYDVKM. The CDR3 reads CASSLLLAGDGETQYF. The CDR3 DNA follows: TGTGCCAGCAGTTTACTTCTAGCGGGAGACGGAGAGACCCAGTACTTC.

This clonotype was picked up many times. This rearrangement joins TRBV11-2 to TRBJ1-2; D uncertain. Germline V gene lookup returns CDR1 SGHAT and CDR2 FQNNGV. V was trimmed by 5 bases and J by 8 bases, leaving 15 bases between them. This CDR3 comprises 13 residues. DNA of the CDR3: TGTGCCAGCAGCCAACGGTTCGGGTCGGGCTACACCTTC. It yields the protein CASSQRFGSGYTF. The full variable domain, completed using reference TRBV11-2 and TRBJ1-2, is EAGVAQSPRYKIIEKRQSVAFWCNPISGHATLYWYQQILGQGPKLLIQFQNNGVVDDSQLPKDRFSAERLKGVDSTLKIQPAKLEDSAVYLCASSQRFGSGYTFGSGTRLTVV.

The V and J genes are TRBV3-1 and TRBJ2-2; no firm D call. The V gene's germline CDR1 is LGHDT and CDR2 YNNKEL (reference sequence). Trimming took 1 base from V and 4 from J, leaving 7 bases between them. The CDR3 is 14 amino acids. CDR3 amino acids: CASSQAGFTGELFF. For the CDR3, the DNA is TGTGCCAGCAGCCAAGCTGGGTTCACCGGGGAGCTGTTTTTT. Together with reference TRBV3-1 and TRBJ2-2, the CDR3 gives the full variable domain: DTAVSQTPKYLVTQMGNDKSIKCEQNLGHDTMYWYKQDSKKFLKIMFSYNNKELIINETVPNRFSPKSPDKAHLNLHINSLELGDSAVYFCASSQAGFTGELFFGEGSRLTVL.

This clonotype showed up many times. The V gene is TRBV5-1, the J gene TRBJ2-2, with D uncertain. V lost 0 bases and J 4 bases, leaving 10 bases between the germline ends. CDR1 and CDR2 (germline): SGHRS, YFSETQ. The CDR3 length is 15 residues. This chain's CDR3 is CASSLEFDGTGELFF. CDR3 nucleotides: TGCGCCAGCAGCTTGGAGTTTGACGGCACCGGGGAGCTGTTTTTT.